One sample yielded the 16 T cell receptor beta chains listed below, sequenced in a study of blood T cell repertoires in COVID-19. The assay was immunoSEQ multiplex PCR, and TCRdb's table has in-frame clones only and misses some. The data hold some 220,000 clones, with 65% to 90% observed a single time. The specimen was peripheral blood. The receptors originated from a man over 45 with active or convalescent COVID-19.

The chain links TRBV7-8 to TRBJ2-3, with 8 nucleotides matching TRBD1. The germline V gene has CDR1 SGHVS and CDR2 FQNEAQ. The CDR3 spans 14 residues. Trimming took 5 bases from V and 5 from J; bases not matched to a gene: 6. This CDR3 reads CASSPGQGIDTQYF. The DNA of the CDR3 is TGTGCCAGCAGCCCCGGACAGGGAATAGATACGCAGTATTTT.

This clone was counted once. This chain joins TRBV5-1 and TRBJ2-5; 11 nucleotides agree with TRBD1. This CDR3 has 15 residues. Germline V lookup: CDR1 SGHRS, CDR2 YFSETQ. The V and J ends lost 0 bases and 5 bases, in that order; junction bases with no gene match: 3. CDR3 sequence (DNA): TGCGCCAGCAGCTTGGGGACAGGGGGCAGGGAGACCCAGTACTTC. The encoded protein is CASSLGTGGRETQYF.

The chain combines TRBV19 with TRBJ1-5; TRBD1 agrees at 9 bases. The CDR3 sequence is 15 residues long. Germline V CDR1 and CDR2: LNHDA, SQIVND (reference sequence). Trimming removed 5 bases from V and 7 bases from J; junction bases left unmatched: 9. Written as DNA, the CDR3 is TGTGCCAGTAGTGTAAACACAGGGGGCGACCAGCCCCAGCATTTT. Protein product: CASSVNTGGDQPQHF.

The chain employs TRBV5-1 and TRBJ1-5; D is ambiguous. This CDR3 is 14 amino acids long. Trimming took 0 bases from V and 4 from J, leaving 8 bases between them. CDR1 is SGHRS, CDR2 YFSETQ, per germline. The CDR3 DNA follows: TGCGCCAGCAGCTTGGGGGCGGGGAATCAGCCCCAGCATTTT. This codes for CASSLGAGNQPQHF.

This clone occurred once. The gene calls are TRBV6-2 or TRBV6-3 and TRBJ1-3, with D tentatively TRBD1 (6 bases). The CDR3 consists of 16 residues. Trimming pared 2 bases from V and 2 bases from J, leaving 13 bases between. Germline V gene data show CDR1 as MNHEY and CDR2 as SVGEGT. Here the CDR3 reads CASSYILQGTGNTIYF. In DNA, the CDR3 is TGTGCCAGCAGTTACATCCTGCAGGGGACTGGAAACACCATATATTTT.

The chain links TRBV7-9 to TRBJ2-2; 10 bases align to TRBD1. Looked up from germline, CDR1 is SEHNR and CDR2 is FQNEAQ (reference sequence). The V and J ends lost 5 bases and 4 bases, in that order; junction bases with no gene match: 4. This CDR3 has 15 residues. The DNA of the CDR3 is TGTGCCAGCAGCGGCTGGACAGGGGGCACCGGGGAGCTGTTTTTT. Encoded protein: CASSGWTGGTGELFF. Full variable domain (rest looked up from reference TRBV7-9 and TRBJ2-2): DTGVSQNPRHKITKRGQNVTFRCDPISEHNRLYWYRQTLGQGPEFLTYFQNEAQLEKSRLLSDRFSAERPKGSFSTLEIQRTEQGDSAMYLCASSGWTGGTGELFFGEGSRLTVL.

This chain uses TRBV4-3 with TRBJ2-3, with 12 bases lining up with TRBD2. Trimming took 0 bases from V and 6 from J; bases not matched to a gene: 4. The germline V gene has CDR1 LGHNA and CDR2 YSLEER. There are 16 residues in the CDR3. CDR3 protein: CASSQDPLAGGDTQYF. The CDR3 DNA sequence: TGCGCCAGCAGCCAAGATCCCCTAGCGGGAGGGGATACGCAGTATTTT.

This sequence joins TRBV19 and TRBJ2-5, with TRBD2 as a possible D gene (5 bases). V was clipped by 4 bases and J by 3 bases, with 12 bases between them. The germline V gene has CDR1 LNHDA and CDR2 SQIVND (reference sequence). This CDR3 has 14 residues. CDR3 in amino acids: CASSTGRTEETQYF. CDR3 sequence (DNA): TGTGCCAGTAGTACGGGTCGGACTGAAGAGACCCAGTACTTC. Supplemented by reference TRBV19 and TRBJ2-5, the full variable domain reads DGGITQSPKYLFRKEGQNVTLSCEQNLNHDAMYWYRQDPGQGLRLIYYSQIVNDFQKGDIAEGYSVSREKKESFPLTVTSAQKNPTAFYLCASSTGRTEETQYFGPGTRLLVL.

The chain employs TRBV5-6 and TRBJ2-7; TRBD2 might be the D (5 bases). The CDR3 has 14 residues. In germline, CDR1 is SGHDT, CDR2 YYEEEE. V lost 4 bases to trimming and J lost 7 bases, with 18 bases between them. The CDR3 region is CASSRTWASGEQYV. In nucleotides, the CDR3 is TGTGCCAGCAGCCGGACCTGGGCATCGGGGGAGCAGTACGTC.

The chain links TRBV27 to TRBJ2-7; D possibly corresponds to TRBD1 (6 bases). The germline V gene encodes CDR1 MNHEY and CDR2 SMNVEV (reference sequence). The CDR3 loop spans 14 amino acids. The germline V and J ends were trimmed by 5 bases and 2 bases, with 13 bases remaining between them. CDR3 nucleotides: TGTGCCAGCAGTCCAACCGGGACAACCTACGAGCAGTACTTC. Translated, it gives CASSPTGTTYEQYF.

The chain is built from TRBV19 and TRBJ2-7; TRBD2 aligns across 10 bases. This CDR3 is 15 amino acids long. Germline V gene data show CDR1 as LNHDA and CDR2 as SQIVND (reference sequence). Trimming at V came to 2 bases and at J to 3 bases, leaving 4 bases not matched to a gene. CDR3 protein: CASSISLAGVYEQYF. Written as DNA, the CDR3 is TGTGCCAGTAGTATATCCCTAGCGGGAGTCTACGAGCAGTACTTC.

This sequence joins TRBV6-2 or TRBV6-3 and TRBJ2-1; D is unclear. Trimming removed 0 bases at V and 0 bases at J, with 9 bases between. The CDR3 sequence is 16 residues long. Germline lookup yields CDR1 MNHEY and CDR2 SVGEGT. The CDR3 nucleotides are TGTGCCAGCAGTTACTCGATAGCCCCCTCCTACAATGAGCAGTTCTTC. Its protein is CASSYSIAPSYNEQFF.

V is TRBV18 and J is TRBJ1-5, with D possibly being TRBD1 (5 bases). This CDR3 has 14 amino acids. Germline lookup yields CDR1 KGHSH and CDR2 LQKENI. V lost 2 bases, J lost 6 bases, and 11 bases lay in between. The CDR3 is CASSPSRDLQPQHF. The CDR3 nucleotides read TGTGCCAGCTCACCATCCAGGGATCTTCAGCCCCAGCATTTT.

The rearrangement joins TRBV4-3 to TRBJ2-7, with D unclear. Trimming removed 1 base from V and 1 base from J, with 8 bases in between. This CDR3 has 14 residues. Germline CDR1 and CDR2: LGHNA and YSLEER. The CDR3 loop is CASSQVQESYEQYF. The CDR3 nucleotides read TGCGCCAGCAGCCAAGTGCAGGAATCCTACGAGCAGTACTTC.

This clone has only one observation. This chain joins TRBV28 and TRBJ1-5, with no clear D. Germline CDR1 reads MDHEN; CDR2 reads SYDVKM. Trimming pared 3 bases from V and 1 base from J, leaving 7 bases between. The CDR3 totals 14 residues. The CDR3: CASSLDFSNQPQHF. The DNA for the CDR3 is TGTGCCAGCAGTTTGGACTTCAGCAATCAGCCCCAGCATTTT.

The chain couples TRBV5-1 to TRBJ1-5; D gene unclear. V gave up 0 bases and J gave up 3 bases, with 7 bases separating them. The germline V gene has CDR1 SGHRS and CDR2 YFSETQ. This CDR3 contains 14 residues. The CDR3 bases are TGCGCCAGCAGCTTGGCCGGGGTCAATCAGCCCCAGCATTTT. This encodes CASSLAGVNQPQHF. Supplemented by reference TRBV5-1 and TRBJ1-5, the full variable domain reads KAGVTQTPRYLIKTRGQQVTLSCSPISGHRSVSWYQQTPGQGLQFLFEYFSETQRNKGNFPGRFSGRQFSNSRSEMNVSTLELGDSALYLCASSLAGVNQPQHFGDGTRLSIL.